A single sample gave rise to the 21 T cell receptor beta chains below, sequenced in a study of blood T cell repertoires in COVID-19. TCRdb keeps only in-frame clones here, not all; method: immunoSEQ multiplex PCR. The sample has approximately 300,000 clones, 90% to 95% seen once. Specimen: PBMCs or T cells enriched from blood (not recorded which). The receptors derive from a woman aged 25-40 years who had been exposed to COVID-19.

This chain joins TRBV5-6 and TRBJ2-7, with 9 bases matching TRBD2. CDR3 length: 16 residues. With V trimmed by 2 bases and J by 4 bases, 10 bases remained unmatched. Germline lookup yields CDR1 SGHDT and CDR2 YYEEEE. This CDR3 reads CASSLEASGVGYEQYF. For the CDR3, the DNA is TGTGCCAGCAGCTTAGAAGCTAGCGGGGTTGGGTACGAGCAGTACTTC.

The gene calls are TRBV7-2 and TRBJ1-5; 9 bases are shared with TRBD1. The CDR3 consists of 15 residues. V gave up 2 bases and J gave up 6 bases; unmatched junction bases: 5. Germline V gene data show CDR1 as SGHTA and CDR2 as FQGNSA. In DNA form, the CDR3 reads TGTGCCAGCAGCTTAAGGACAGGGGTAGGTCAGCCCCAGCATTTT. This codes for CASSLRTGVGQPQHF.

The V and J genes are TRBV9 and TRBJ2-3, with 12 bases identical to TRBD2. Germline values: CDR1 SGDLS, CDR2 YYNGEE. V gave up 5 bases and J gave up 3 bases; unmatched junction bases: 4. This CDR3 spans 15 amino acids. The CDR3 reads CASSMTSGGTDTQYF. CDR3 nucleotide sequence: TGTGCCAGCAGTATGACTAGCGGGGGTACAGATACGCAGTATTTT.

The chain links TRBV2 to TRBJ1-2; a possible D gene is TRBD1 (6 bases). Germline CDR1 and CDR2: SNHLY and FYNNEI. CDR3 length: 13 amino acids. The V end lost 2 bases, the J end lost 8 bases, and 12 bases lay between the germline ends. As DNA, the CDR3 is TGTGCCAGCAGTGAAAACAGGGCCTCAGGCTACACCTTC. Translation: CASSENRASGYTF.

CDR3 protein: CASSGNSGVEAFF. In nucleotides, the CDR3 is TGCGCCAGCAGCGGTAACTCAGGGGTTGAAGCTTTCTTT. The rearrangement uses TRBV5-1 and TRBJ1-1, with D perhaps matching TRBD1 (6 bases). Deletions cut 4 bases from V and 7 bases from J, with 14 bases between. CDR1 and CDR2 from the germline V gene are SGHRS and YFSETQ. CDR3 length equals 13 residues.

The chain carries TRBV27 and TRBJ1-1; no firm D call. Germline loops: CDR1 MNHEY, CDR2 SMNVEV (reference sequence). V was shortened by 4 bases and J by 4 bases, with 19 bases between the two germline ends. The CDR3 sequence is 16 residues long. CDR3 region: CASSSNVLTLGTEAFF. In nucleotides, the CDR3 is TGTGCCAGCAGTTCGAATGTTTTGACTCTCGGCACTGAAGCTTTCTTT.

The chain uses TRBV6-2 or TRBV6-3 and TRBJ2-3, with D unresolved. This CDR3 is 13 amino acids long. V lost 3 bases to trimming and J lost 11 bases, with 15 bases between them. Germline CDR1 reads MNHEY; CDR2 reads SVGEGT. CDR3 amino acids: CASSYLRSSQQYF. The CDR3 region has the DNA TGTGCCAGCAGTTATCTGCGCTCATCCCAGCAGTATTTT.

The CDR3 DNA is TGTGCCTGGAGTGTACTCCGGGAAGGGTTGGCTTTCTTT. This gives the protein CAWSVLREGLAFF. The J gene is TRBJ1-1, the V gene TRBV30; D call uncertain. The CDR3 spans 13 residues. The V end lost 0 bases, the J end lost 11 bases, and 16 bases lay between the germline ends. Germline V gene sequence: CDR1 GTSNPN, CDR2 SVGIG (reference sequence).

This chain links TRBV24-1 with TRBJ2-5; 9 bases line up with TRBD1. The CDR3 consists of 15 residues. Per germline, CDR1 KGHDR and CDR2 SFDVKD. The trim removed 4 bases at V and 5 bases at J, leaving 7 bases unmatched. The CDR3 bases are TGTGCCACCAGTGACCCGGGACAGGGTTCTGAGACCCAGTACTTC. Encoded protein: CATSDPGQGSETQYF.

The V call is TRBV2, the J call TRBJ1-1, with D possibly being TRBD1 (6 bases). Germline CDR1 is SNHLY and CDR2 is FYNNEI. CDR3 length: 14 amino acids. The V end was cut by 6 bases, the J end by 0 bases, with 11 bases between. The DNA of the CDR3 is TGTGCCAGCAGGAGGGGACAAATGAACACTGAAGCTTTCTTT. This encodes CASRRGQMNTEAFF.

The CDR3, as DNA: TGTGCCAGCAGTCCCTACACTAGCGGGACCTACAATGAGCAGTTCTTC. Translating it yields CASSPYTSGTYNEQFF. The chain couples TRBV4-2 to TRBJ2-1, with 10 bases lining up with TRBD2. This CDR3 is 16 amino acids long. The ends lost 6 bases at V and 2 bases at J; junction bases unmatched: 7. Germline V gene data show CDR1 as LGHNA and CDR2 as YNFKEQ.

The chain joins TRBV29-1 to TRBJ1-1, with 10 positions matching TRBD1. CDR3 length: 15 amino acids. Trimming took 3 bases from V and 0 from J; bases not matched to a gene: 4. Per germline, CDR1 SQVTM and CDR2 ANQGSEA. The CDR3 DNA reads TGCAGCGTTGAGACGGACAGGGGGGTGAACACTGAAGCTTTCTTT. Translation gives CSVETDRGVNTEAFF. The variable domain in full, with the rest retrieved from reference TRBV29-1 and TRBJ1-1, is SAVISQKPSRDICQRGTSLTIQCQVDSQVTMMFWYRQQPGQSLTLIATANQGSEATYESGFVIDKFPISRPNLTFSTLTVSNMSPEDSSIYLCSVETDRGVNTEAFFGQGTRLTVV.

This chain's CDR3 is CASSLLRSYEQYF. CDR3 nucleotides: TGTGCCAGCAGCTTACTCCGTAGTTACGAGCAGTACTTC. The V call is TRBV13, the J call TRBJ2-7; D ambiguous. CDR1 and CDR2 from the germline V gene are PRHDT and FYEKMQ (reference sequence). The length of the CDR3 is 13 residues. The ends were cut back, 2 bases at V and 4 bases at J, with 9 bases in the middle.

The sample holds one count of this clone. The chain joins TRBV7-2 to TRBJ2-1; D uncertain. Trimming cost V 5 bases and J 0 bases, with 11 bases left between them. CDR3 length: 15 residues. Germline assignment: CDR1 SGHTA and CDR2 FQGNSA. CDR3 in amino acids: CASSEDLGSYNEQFF. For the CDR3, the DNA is TGTGCCAGCAGCGAAGACTTAGGCTCCTACAATGAGCAGTTCTTC.

The CDR3 here is CASSKDRANYEQYF. The CDR3 DNA follows: TGCGCCAGCAGCAAGGACAGGGCAAACTACGAGCAGTACTTC. The genes are TRBV5-1 and TRBJ2-7, with 8 positions matching TRBD1. Germline CDR1 and CDR2: SGHRS and YFSETQ. The CDR3 loop spans 14 amino acids. After removal of 4 bases from V and 3 bases from J, the junction contained 6 bases not matched to a gene.

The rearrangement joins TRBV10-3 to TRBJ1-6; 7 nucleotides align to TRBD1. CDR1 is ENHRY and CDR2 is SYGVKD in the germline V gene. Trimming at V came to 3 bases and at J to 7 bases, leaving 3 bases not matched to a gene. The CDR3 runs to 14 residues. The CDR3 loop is CAISDGGQNSPLHF. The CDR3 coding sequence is TGTGCCATCAGTGACGGGGGACAGAATTCACCCCTCCACTTT.

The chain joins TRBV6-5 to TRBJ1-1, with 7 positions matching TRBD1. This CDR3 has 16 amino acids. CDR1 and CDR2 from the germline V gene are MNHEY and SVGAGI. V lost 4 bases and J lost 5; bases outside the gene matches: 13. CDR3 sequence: CASSSISPTGRTEAFF. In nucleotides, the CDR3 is TGTGCCAGCAGTTCCATTTCACCGACAGGGAGGACTGAAGCTTTCTTT.

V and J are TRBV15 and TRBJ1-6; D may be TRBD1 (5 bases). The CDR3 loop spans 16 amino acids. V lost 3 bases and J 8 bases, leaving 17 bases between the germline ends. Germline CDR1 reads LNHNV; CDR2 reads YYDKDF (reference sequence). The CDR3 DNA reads TGTGCCACCAGCAGTAAATCAGGGATAAGGGATTCACCCCTCCACTTT. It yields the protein CATSSKSGIRDSPLHF.

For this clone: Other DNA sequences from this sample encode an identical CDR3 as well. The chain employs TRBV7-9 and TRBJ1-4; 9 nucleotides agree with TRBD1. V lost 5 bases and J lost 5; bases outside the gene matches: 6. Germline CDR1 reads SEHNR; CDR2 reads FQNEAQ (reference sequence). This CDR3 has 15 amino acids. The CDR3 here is CASSPPGTGNEKLFF. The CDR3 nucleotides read TGTGCCAGCAGCCCGCCCGGGACAGGGAATGAAAAACTGTTTTTT.

The CDR3 sequence: CASSSHQRGRDTGELFF. DNA of the CDR3: TGTGCCAGCAGCTCCCATCAGCGGGGCCGGGACACCGGGGAGCTGTTTTTT. V gene TRBV7-8 combines with J gene TRBJ2-2, with TRBD2 identical over 7 bases. J was trimmed by 3 bases and V by 4 bases; bases with no gene match: 11. CDR3 length: 17 residues. Per germline, CDR1 SGHVS and CDR2 FQNEAQ.

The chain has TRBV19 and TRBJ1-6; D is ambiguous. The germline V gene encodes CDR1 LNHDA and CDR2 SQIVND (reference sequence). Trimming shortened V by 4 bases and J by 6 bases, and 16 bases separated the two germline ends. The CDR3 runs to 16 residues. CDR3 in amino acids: CASSTAVPRSNSPLHF. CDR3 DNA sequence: TGTGCCAGTAGTACCGCCGTCCCCCGGTCTAATTCACCCCTCCACTTT.